This TCR beta chain was found in a study of T-cell memory formation after mild COVID-19. Study summary: There were largely donor-specific TCR clusters.

This clonotype was observed a handful of times. Its antigen is still unknown. UMIs and sample barcodes were carried by the TCR alpha and TCR beta cDNA libraries that 5'RACE produced using constant-segment primers. Each CDR3 protein gets one entry after TCRdb re-called the 5' RACE reads with MiXCR. The sample holds 250,000 to 300,000 distinct CDR3 sequences, about a sixth seen once. Study results and caveats: The study detected some responding clones in pre-infection memory, suggesting cross-reactive memory joined.

CDR3 length equals 14 residues. Trimming pared 5 bases from V and 9 bases from J, leaving 17 bases between. Germline V gene lookup returns CDR1 SGHTA and CDR2 FQGNSA. The sequence derives from a man aged 18 to 30 who had mild COVID-19 (a few samples of this study predate the infection). Cell type and time point are not known. The material sequenced was PBMCs or a T cell subset sorted from them (not recorded which). This chain uses TRBV7-2 with TRBJ2-4, with TRBD2 as a possible D gene (6 bases). The CDR3 is CASSPRRGETIQYF. In DNA form, the CDR3 reads TGTGCCAGCAGCCCCCGGCGGGGTGAAACCATTCAGTACTTC.